A single TCR beta chain is shown here with its context. The read is 3 residues too short to cover the CDR3 end, so that end is filled in from the germline J gene. The sample comes from a study of T cells in women clearing cervical HPV infection. CDR1 SEHNR and CDR2 FQNEAQ come from the germline V gene (reference sequence). Trimming cost V 2 bases and J 6 bases, with 13 bases left between them. The CDR3 covers 14 residues. The protocol was immunoSEQ multiplex PCR, while the TCRdb copy is restricted to in-frame clones and leaves out a portion. The table lists 25,000 to 35,000 clones. This chain joins TRBV7-9 and TRBJ1-1; tentatively, D is TRBD1 (5 bases). The specimen sequenced was blood buffy coat. This clonotype was obtained from a woman between 18 and 70 years old with a cervical HPV16 infection that either progressed to CIN3+ or cleared (not recorded which). The sequenced part of the CDR3 DNA is TGTGCCAGCAGCTTATCGGCGGGGGTTGCTGAA. It specifies CASSLSAGVAE. The CDR3 in full is CASSLSAGVAEAFF. The variable domain in full, completed from reference TRBV7-9 and TRBJ1-1, reads DTGVSQNPRHKITKRGQNVTFRCDPISEHNRLYWYRQTLGQGPEFLTYFQNEAQLEKSRLLSDRFSAERPKGSFSTLEIQRTEQGDSAMYLCASSLSAGVAEAFFGQGTRLTVV.